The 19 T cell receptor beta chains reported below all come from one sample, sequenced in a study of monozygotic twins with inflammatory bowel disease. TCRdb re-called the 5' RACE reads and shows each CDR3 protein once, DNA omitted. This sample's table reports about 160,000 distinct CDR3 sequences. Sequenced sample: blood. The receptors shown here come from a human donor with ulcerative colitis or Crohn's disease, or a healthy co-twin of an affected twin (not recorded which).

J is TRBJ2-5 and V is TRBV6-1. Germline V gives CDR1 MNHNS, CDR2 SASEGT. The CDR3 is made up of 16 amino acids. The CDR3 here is CASSERHSLDQETQYF.

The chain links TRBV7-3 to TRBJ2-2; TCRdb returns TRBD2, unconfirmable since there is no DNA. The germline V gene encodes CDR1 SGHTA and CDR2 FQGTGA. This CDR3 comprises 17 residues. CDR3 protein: CASSANSERGNTGELFF.

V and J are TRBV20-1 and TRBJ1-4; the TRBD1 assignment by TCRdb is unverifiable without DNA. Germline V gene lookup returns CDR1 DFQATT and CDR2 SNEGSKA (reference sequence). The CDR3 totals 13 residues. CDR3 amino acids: CSANRGRFGKLFF.

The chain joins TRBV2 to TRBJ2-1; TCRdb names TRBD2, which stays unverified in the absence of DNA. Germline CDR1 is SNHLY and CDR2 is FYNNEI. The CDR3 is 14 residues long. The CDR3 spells CASGGTSGYNEQFF.

The CDR3 reads CSAGLAGEDTQYF. This chain joins TRBV20-1 and TRBJ2-3; TCRdb selects TRBD2, and the lack of DNA leaves this call unchecked. The CDR3 has 13 residues. Germline CDR1 is DFQATT and CDR2 is SNEGSKA (reference sequence).

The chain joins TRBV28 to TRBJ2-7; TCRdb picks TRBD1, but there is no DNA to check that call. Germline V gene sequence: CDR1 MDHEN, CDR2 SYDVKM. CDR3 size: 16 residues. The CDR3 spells CASSPPRGTGDREQYF.

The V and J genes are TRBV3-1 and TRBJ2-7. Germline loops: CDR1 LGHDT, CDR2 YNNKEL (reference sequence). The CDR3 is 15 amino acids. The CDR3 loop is CASSQEAFSSYEQYF.

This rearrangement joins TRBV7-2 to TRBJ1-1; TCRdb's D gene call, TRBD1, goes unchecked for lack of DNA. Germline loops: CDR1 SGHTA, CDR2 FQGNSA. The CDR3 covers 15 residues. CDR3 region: CASSLSGRVNTEAFF.

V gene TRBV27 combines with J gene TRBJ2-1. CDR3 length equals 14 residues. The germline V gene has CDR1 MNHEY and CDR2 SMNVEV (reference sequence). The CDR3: CASSTRSSYNEQFF.

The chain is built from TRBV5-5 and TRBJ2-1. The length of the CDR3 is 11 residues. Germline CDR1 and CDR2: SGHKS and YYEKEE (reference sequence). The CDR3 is CASSHYNEQFF.

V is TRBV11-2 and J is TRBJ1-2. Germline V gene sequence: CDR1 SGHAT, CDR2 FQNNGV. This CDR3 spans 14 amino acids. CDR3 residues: CASSLEKVNYGYTF.

This CDR3 reads CASSLVSGEDTQYF. The genes are TRBV7-2 and TRBJ2-3; TCRdb lists TRBD1, though no DNA is available to test this call. This CDR3 has 14 residues. Germline V CDR1 and CDR2: SGHTA, FQGNSA.

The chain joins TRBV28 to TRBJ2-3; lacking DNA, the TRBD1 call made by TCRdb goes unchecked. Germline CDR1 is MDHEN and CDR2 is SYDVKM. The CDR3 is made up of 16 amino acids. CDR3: CASSLFGGEFTDTQYF.

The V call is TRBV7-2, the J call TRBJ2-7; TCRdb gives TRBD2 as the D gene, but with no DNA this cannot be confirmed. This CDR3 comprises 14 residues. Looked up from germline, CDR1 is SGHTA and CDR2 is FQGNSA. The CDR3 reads CASSLRTSGYEQYF.

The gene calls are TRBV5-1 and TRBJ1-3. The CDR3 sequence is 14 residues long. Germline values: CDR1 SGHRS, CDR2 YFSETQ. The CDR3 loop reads CASSLGVSGNTIYF.

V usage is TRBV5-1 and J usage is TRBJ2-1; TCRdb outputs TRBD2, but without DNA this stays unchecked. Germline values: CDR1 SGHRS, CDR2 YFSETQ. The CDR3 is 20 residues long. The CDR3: CASSLALVSSGGQEDNEQFF.

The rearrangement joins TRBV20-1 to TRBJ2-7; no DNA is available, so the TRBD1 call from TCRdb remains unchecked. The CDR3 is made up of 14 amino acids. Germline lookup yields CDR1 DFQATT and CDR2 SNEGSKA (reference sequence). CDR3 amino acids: CSASEGGDTYEQYF.

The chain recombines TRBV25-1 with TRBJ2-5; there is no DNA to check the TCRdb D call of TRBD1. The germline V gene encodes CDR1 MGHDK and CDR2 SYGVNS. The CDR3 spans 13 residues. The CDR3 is CASSHTGGETQYF.

The CDR3 region is CASSLHGDSYNEQFF. The rearrangement uses TRBV11-2 and TRBJ2-1. The CDR3 sequence is 15 residues long. Germline-derived CDR1 and CDR2 are SGHAT and FQNNGV.